This TCR beta chain was sequenced during a study of blood T cell repertoires in COVID-19. Generated by immunoSEQ multiplex PCR, the TCRdb table keeps only in-frame clones and is missing some. The sample has 150,000 to 200,000 clones, around 87% seen once. This clone came up many times. The CDR3 consists of 14 residues. The V and J ends lost 6 bases and 1 base, in that order; junction bases with no gene match: 4. CDR1 is SNHLY and CDR2 is FYNNEI in the germline V gene. The rearrangement links TRBV2 to TRBJ1-1, with 8 bases lining up with TRBD1. Sequencing was done on a sample of peripheral blood. This receptor was identified in a man aged 40-49 years with active or convalescent COVID-19. Here the CDR3 DNA reads TGTGCCAGCAGCTTAACAGGGGGGAACACTGAAGCTTTCTTT. Translating gives CASSLTGGNTEAFF.